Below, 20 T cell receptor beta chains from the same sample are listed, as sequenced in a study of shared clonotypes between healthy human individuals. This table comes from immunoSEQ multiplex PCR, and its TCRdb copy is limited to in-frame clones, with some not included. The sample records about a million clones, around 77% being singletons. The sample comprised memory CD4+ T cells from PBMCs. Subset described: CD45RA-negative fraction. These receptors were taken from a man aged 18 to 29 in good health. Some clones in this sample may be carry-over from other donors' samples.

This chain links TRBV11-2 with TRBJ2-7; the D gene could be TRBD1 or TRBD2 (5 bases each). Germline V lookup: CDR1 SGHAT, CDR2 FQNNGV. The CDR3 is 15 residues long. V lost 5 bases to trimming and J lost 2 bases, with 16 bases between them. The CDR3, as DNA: TGTGCCAGCAGCAGCCCCGGGACCGCACCCTACGAGCAGTACTTC. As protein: CASSSPGTAPYEQYF.

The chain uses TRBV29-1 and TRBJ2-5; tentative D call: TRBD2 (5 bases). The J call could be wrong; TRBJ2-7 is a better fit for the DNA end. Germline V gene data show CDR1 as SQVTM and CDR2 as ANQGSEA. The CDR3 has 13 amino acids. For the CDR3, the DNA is TGCAGCGCCCGAGGAGGTGGAGTCAACGAGCAGTACTTC. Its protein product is CSARGGGVNEQYF.

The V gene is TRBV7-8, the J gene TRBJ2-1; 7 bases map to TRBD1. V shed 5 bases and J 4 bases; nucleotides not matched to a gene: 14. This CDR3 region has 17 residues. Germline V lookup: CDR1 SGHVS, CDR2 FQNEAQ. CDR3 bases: TGTGCCAGCAGCGGACAGAGGGGGCCCTTATCTTACAATGAGCAGTTCTTC. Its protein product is CASSGQRGPLSYNEQFF. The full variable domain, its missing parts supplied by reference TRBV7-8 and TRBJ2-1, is GAGVSQSPRYKVAKRGQDVALRCDPISGHVSLFWYQQALGQGPEFLTYFQNEAQLDKSGLPSDRFFAERPEGSVSTLKIQRTQQEDSAVYLCASSGQRGPLSYNEQFFGPGTRLTVL.

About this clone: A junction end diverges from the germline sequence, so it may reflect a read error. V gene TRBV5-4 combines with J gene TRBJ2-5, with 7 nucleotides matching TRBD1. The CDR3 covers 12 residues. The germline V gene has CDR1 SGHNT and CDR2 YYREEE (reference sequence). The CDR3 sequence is CAGSLTGQAQYF. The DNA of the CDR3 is TGTGCCGGCAGCTTGACAGGGCAGGCCCAGTACTTC.

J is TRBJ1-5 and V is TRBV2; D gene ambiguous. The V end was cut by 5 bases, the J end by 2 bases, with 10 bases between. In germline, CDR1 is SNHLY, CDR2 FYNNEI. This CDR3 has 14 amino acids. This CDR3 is CASSYTDGNQPQHF. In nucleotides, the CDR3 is TGTGCCAGCAGTTACACCGATGGCAATCAGCCCCAGCATTTT.

This CDR3 is CASSFGEGLEQYF. CDR3 bases: TGCGCCAGCAGCTTCGGGGAGGGCCTCGAGCAGTACTTC. The chain employs TRBV5-1 and TRBJ2-7; 7 bases match TRBD2. V was pared by 2 bases and J by 6 bases, with 5 bases of the junction left unmatched. In germline, CDR1 is SGHRS, CDR2 YFSETQ. This CDR3 is 13 amino acids long.

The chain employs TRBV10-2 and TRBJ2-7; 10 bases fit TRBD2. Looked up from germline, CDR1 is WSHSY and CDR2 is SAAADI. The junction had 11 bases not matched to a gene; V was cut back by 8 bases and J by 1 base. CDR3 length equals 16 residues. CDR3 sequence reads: CASSYSGLADSYEQYF. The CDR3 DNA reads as TGCGCCAGCTCCTACTCAGGACTAGCGGATTCCTACGAGCAGTACTTC.

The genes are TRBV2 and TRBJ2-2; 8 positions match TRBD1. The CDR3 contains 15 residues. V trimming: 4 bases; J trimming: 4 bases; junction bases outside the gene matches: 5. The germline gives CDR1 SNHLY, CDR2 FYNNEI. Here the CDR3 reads CASSGQGLTTGELFF. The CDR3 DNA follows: TGTGCCAGCAGTGGACAGGGGTTGACCACCGGGGAGCTGTTTTTT.

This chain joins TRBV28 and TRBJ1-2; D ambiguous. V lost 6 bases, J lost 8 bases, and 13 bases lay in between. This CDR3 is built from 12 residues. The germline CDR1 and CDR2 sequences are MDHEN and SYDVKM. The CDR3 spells CASRQASGGYTF. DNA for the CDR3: TGTGCCAGCAGACAAGCAAGTGGGGGCTACACCTTC.

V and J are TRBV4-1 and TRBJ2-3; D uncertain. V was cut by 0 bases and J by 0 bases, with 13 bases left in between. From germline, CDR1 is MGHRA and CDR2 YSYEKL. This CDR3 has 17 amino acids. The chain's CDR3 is CASSQDQGISSTDTQYF. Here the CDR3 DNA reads TGCGCCAGCAGCCAAGATCAAGGCATATCTAGCACAGATACGCAGTATTTT.

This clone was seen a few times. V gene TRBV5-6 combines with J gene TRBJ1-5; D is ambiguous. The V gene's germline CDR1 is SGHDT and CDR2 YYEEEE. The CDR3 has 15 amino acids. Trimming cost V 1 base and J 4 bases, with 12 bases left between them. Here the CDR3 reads CASSLRRTVNQPQHF. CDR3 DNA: TGTGCCAGCAGCTTGCGCAGGACTGTTAATCAGCCCCAGCATTTT.

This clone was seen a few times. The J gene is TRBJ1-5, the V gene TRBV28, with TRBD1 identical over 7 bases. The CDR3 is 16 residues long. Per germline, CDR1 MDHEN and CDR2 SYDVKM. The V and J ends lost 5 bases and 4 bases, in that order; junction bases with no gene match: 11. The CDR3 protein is CASSPEGTVLNQPQHF. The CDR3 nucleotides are TGTGCCAGCAGTCCCGAGGGGACAGTCCTAAATCAGCCCCAGCATTTT. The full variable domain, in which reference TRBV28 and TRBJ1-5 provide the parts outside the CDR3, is DVKVTQSSRYLVKRTGEKVFLECVQDMDHENMFWYRQDPGLGLRLIYFSYDVKMKEKGDIPEGYSVSREKKERFSLILESASTNQTSMYLCASSPEGTVLNQPQHFGDGTRLSIL.

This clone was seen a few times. The CDR3 DNA follows: TGTGCCAGCAGCCGGGTTCAGGGAGCCTACGAGCAGTACTTC. It encodes CASSRVQGAYEQYF. The V call is TRBV5-4, the J call TRBJ2-7; either TRBD1 or TRBD2 may supply D (5 bases each). The CDR3 is made up of 14 amino acids. Trimming cost V 4 bases and J 2 bases, with 13 bases left between them. Germline CDR1 and CDR2: SGHNT and YYREEE (reference sequence).

CDR3 region: CASFPSGTRNTGELFF. CDR3 nucleotides: TGCGCCAGCTTCCCTAGCGGGACCCGGAACACCGGGGAGCTGTTTTTT. The chain uses TRBV10-2 and TRBJ2-2, with 9 bases aligning to TRBD2. CDR3 length: 16 residues. Germline V gene data show CDR1 as WSHSY and CDR2 as SAAADI. The ends lost 8 bases at V and 1 base at J; junction bases unmatched: 8.

CDR3 protein: CASSFSSGEAYEQYF. In nucleotides, the CDR3 is TGCGCCAGCAGCTTTTCTAGCGGGGAAGCCTACGAGCAGTACTTC. The chain couples TRBV5-1 to TRBJ2-7, with 9 bases that match TRBD2. This CDR3 is 15 amino acids long. V gave up 2 bases and J gave up 2 bases; unmatched junction bases: 5. Germline CDR1 and CDR2: SGHRS and YFSETQ. Looking up the rest from reference TRBV5-1 and TRBJ2-7 gives the full variable domain: KAGVTQTPRYLIKTRGQQVTLSCSPISGHRSVSWYQQTPGQGLQFLFEYFSETQRNKGNFPGRFSGRQFSNSRSEMNVSTLELGDSALYLCASSFSSGEAYEQYFGPGTRLTVT.

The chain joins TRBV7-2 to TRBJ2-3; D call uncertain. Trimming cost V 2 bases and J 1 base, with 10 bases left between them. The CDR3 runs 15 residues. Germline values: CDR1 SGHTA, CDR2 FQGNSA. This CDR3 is CASSLQQPGTDTQYF. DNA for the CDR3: TGTGCCAGCAGCTTACAACAACCCGGCACAGATACGCAGTATTTT.

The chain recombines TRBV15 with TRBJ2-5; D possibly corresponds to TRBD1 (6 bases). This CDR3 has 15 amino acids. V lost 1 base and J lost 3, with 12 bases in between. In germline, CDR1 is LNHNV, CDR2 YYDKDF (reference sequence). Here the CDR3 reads CATSRGRGLEETQYF. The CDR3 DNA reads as TGTGCCACCAGCAGAGGCAGGGGTCTAGAAGAGACCCAGTACTTC.

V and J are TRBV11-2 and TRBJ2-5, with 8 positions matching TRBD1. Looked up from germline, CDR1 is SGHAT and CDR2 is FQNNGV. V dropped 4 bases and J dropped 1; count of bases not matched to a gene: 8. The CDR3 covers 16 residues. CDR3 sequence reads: CASSSRTGRTQETQYF. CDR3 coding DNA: TGTGCCAGCAGCTCAAGGACAGGGCGGACCCAAGAGACCCAGTACTTC.

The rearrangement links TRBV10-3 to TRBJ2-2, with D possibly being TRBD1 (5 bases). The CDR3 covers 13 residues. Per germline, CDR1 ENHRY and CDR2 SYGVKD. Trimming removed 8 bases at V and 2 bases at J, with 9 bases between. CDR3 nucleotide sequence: TGTGCCATCTTGACAGATAACACCGGGGAGCTGTTTTTT. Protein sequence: CAILTDNTGELFF.

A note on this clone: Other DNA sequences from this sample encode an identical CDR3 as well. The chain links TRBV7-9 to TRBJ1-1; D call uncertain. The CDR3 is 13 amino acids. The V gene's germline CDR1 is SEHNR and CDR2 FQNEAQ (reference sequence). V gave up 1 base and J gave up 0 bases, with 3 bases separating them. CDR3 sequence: CASSLVLNTEAFF. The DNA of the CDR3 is TGTGCCAGCAGCTTAGTACTGAACACTGAAGCTTTCTTT.